These T cell receptor beta chains were read from a single sample in a study of T-cell reconstitution after alpha-beta-depleted transplantation in children. TCRdb re-called the PCR reads with MiXCR, one entry per CDR3 protein. The sample contains about 230,000 distinct CDR3 sequences, approximately 9.7% of which appear only once. The sequencing here drew on PBMCs from the stem cell graft donor, taken from the stem cell graft. The source of these receptors is a human donor who donated a stem cell graft to a child with SCID. Each CDR3 is given without its conserved first and last residue. Fields, in order: D gene, J gene, V gene, CDR3 protein. A D gene is named only where the DNA matches it firmly.

D: TRBD1
J: TRBJ1-2
V: TRBV20-1
CDR3: SARPTGQGYGYT

D: NA
J: TRBJ2-7
V: TRBV5-5
CDR3: ASSFDRNNYEQY

D: NA
J: TRBJ1-2
V: TRBV20-1
CDR3: SARGGGARGNYGYT

D: NA
J: TRBJ2-7
V: TRBV5-5
CDR3: ASSLGHLPPYEQY

D: TRBD1
J: TRBJ2-3
V: TRBV4-2
CDR3: ASSQERTGGDTQY

D: NA
J: TRBJ1-2
V: TRBV29-1
CDR3: SVEKGIQDPYGYT

D: TRBD2
J: TRBJ2-1
V: TRBV11-2
CDR3: ASSSGTSGGPSYNEQF

D: NA
J: TRBJ1-6
V: TRBV29-1
CDR3: SVQGSDLNSPLH

D: NA
J: TRBJ2-7
V: TRBV6-2/TRBV6-3
CDR3: ASSYPVRRKSNSYEQY

D: NA
J: TRBJ2-7
V: TRBV19
CDR3: ANPSTGHSYEQY

D: NA
J: TRBJ2-1
V: TRBV5-6
CDR3: ASSPQGGQAGIQF

D: TRBD1
J: TRBJ1-2
V: TRBV7-2
CDR3: ASSPAGGQAYYGYT

D: NA
J: TRBJ2-2
V: TRBV7-7
CDR3: ASSLEGLNTGELF

D: TRBD2
J: TRBJ2-7
V: TRBV5-1
CDR3: ASSFGERGGLYEQY

D: TRBD2
J: TRBJ2-3
V: TRBV7-3
CDR3: ASSPRVAGGADTQY

D: NA
J: TRBJ2-2
V: TRBV20-1
CDR3: SAPRTGELF

D: TRBD1
J: TRBJ1-1
V: TRBV27
CDR3: ATSGQGAVEAF

D: NA
J: TRBJ2-3
V: TRBV28
CDR3: ATFGGAWGTDTQY

D: NA
J: TRBJ1-1
V: TRBV5-1
CDR3: ASSLLGGTEAF

D: TRBD2
J: TRBJ2-3
V: TRBV7-2
CDR3: ASSFGLAGGYTDTQY

D: TRBD2
J: TRBJ2-3
V: TRBV11-2
CDR3: ASSLVFQRGAASTDTQY

D: NA
J: TRBJ1-6
V: TRBV7-9
CDR3: ASSLAKGTSDNSPLH

D: TRBD1
J: TRBJ2-2
V: TRBV2
CDR3: ASSQRGPGSTGELF

D: NA
J: TRBJ1-2
V: TRBV5-1
CDR3: ASSLDINYGYT

D: TRBD1
J: TRBJ2-1
V: TRBV20-1
CDR3: SARDDRARSEQF

D: NA
J: TRBJ1-5
V: TRBV20-1
CDR3: SARARPNQPQH

D: NA
J: TRBJ1-3
V: TRBV5-1
CDR3: ASSGSEYSGNTIY

D: TRBD2
J: TRBJ2-3
V: TRBV5-1
CDR3: ASSLLSSGGSTDTQY

D: TRBD1
J: TRBJ2-5
V: TRBV9
CDR3: ASSVDRGPQETQY

D: NA
J: TRBJ2-3
V: TRBV2
CDR3: ASSDGGLRDTQY

D: TRBD2
J: TRBJ2-2
V: TRBV4-1
CDR3: ARTGTSVIPGELF

D: NA
J: TRBJ1-1
V: TRBV3-1
CDR3: ASSLTGTTEAF

D: NA
J: TRBJ1-5
V: TRBV5-6
CDR3: ASSYWELSGQPQH

D: NA
J: TRBJ2-7
V: TRBV7-2
CDR3: ASGSRALYEQY

D: NA
J: TRBJ2-3
V: TRBV5-1
CDR3: ASSLGLTSTDTQY

D: NA
J: TRBJ2-1
V: TRBV21-1
CDR3: ASTRQLKSSYNEQF

D: TRBD1
J: TRBJ2-7
V: TRBV7-6
CDR3: ASSEGGTYEQY

D: NA
J: TRBJ1-5
V: TRBV20-1
CDR3: SASLVGSAQPQH

D: TRBD2
J: TRBJ2-5
V: TRBV2
CDR3: ASSEGTSGGRQETQY

D: TRBD1
J: TRBJ1-4
V: TRBV6-5
CDR3: ASSYMGQAYEKLF

D: NA
J: TRBJ1-1
V: TRBV6-1
CDR3: ASSEAWPERWEPNTEAF

D: TRBD1
J: TRBJ1-1
V: TRBV6-5
CDR3: ASSSQGPGTEAF

D: TRBD2
J: TRBJ2-7
V: TRBV28
CDR3: ASIPLREAGGFSSYEQY

D: NA
J: TRBJ2-7
V: TRBV5-1
CDR3: ASSRGGFSSYEQY

D: NA
J: TRBJ2-1
V: TRBV7-2
CDR3: ASSLVGTLNSYNEQF

D: TRBD1
J: TRBJ1-4
V: TRBV4-1
CDR3: ASSPTGEGEKLF

D: NA
J: TRBJ1-1
V: TRBV9
CDR3: ASSAGTLAEAF

D: NA
J: TRBJ2-3
V: TRBV9
CDR3: ASSAGFSTDTQY

D: TRBD1
J: TRBJ1-6
V: TRBV3-1
CDR3: ASSQRTGGQSPLH

D: TRBD2
J: TRBJ2-2
V: TRBV27
CDR3: ASSLFGLAGGPNAGELF

D: TRBD1
J: TRBJ1-5
V: TRBV6-2/TRBV6-3
CDR3: ASSTDRPSNQPQH

D: TRBD2
J: TRBJ2-3
V: TRBV20-1
CDR3: SARDPKRGATDTQY

D: NA
J: TRBJ1-1
V: TRBV7-9
CDR3: ASSPGDLNTEAF